The 4 T cell receptor beta chains below all came from one sample that was sequenced in a study of shared clonotypes between healthy human individuals. Method: immunoSEQ multiplex PCR; TCRdb's copy keeps in-frame clones and lacks some. This repertoire shows 2,500,000 or so clones, 93% found once; its top ten account for about 0.38%. Sequencing was carried out using naive CD4+ T cells from PBMCs. Subset noted: CD45RA+ positively selected. These receptors were collected from a man between 18 and 35 years old in good health. Some clones in this sample may be carry-over from other donors' samples.

The chain has TRBV5-1 and TRBJ2-5, with TRBD1 identical over 7 bases. The germline CDR1 and CDR2 sequences are SGHRS and YFSETQ. The trim removed 4 bases at V and 5 bases at J, leaving 8 bases unmatched. The CDR3 has 14 residues. The CDR3 DNA sequence: TGCGCCAGCAGCGTTACAGGGGCCGGCGAGACCCAGTACTTC. This codes for CASSVTGAGETQYF.

The gene calls are TRBV10-3 and TRBJ2-1, with 14 bases lining up with TRBD2. Trimming removed 6 bases from V and 2 bases from J; junction bases left unmatched: 15. The CDR3 is made up of 20 amino acids. The germline V gene has CDR1 ENHRY and CDR2 SYGVKD. The CDR3 nucleotides are TGTGCCATCAGCGAACCAGGACTAGCGGGAGGCCCGTCTACCTACAATGAGCAGTTCTTC. Translation gives CAISEPGLAGGPSTYNEQFF.

This clone was observed a handful of times. The chain is built from TRBV19 and TRBJ1-1; D not resolved. The V and J ends lost 5 bases and 4 bases respectively, with 17 bases between them. This CDR3 comprises 15 residues. The germline V gene encodes CDR1 LNHDA and CDR2 SQIVND (reference sequence). The CDR3 DNA is TGTGCCAGTAGTCTATCGGGGTTTGGTGGCACTGAAGCTTTCTTT. It encodes CASSLSGFGGTEAFF.

This CDR3 is CASSSLSGSTDTQYF. CDR3 nucleotides: TGTGCCAGCAGTTCCCTCAGCGGGAGCACAGATACGCAGTATTTT. The chain uses TRBV28 and TRBJ2-3; D is perhaps TRBD2 (6 bases). This CDR3 region has 15 residues. V lost 4 bases to trimming and J lost 0 bases, with 11 bases between them. Germline V gives CDR1 MDHEN, CDR2 SYDVKM.